This T cell receptor beta chain was identified in a study of identifying expanded T cells in peripheral blood. As concerns this clone: Its antigen is undetermined.

Study-level results: Differentially abundant clones: roughly 1.3 between replicates, just under 17 at approximately 14 days, less than 20 at four.

The data were produced by immunoSEQ multiplex PCR, yet TCRdb's version contains in-frame clones alone and is incomplete. The repertoire holds about 110,000 clones, roughly 90% seen once, with 6.5% to 9% in the top ten. The sequenced material came from blood. This TCR was recovered from a person aged 18 to 75 in good health.

The CDR3 loop is CASSPTGTSGEQYF. CDR3 bases: TGTGCCAGCTCACCCACCGGGACTAGCGGCGAGCAGTACTTC. The chain links TRBV18 to TRBJ2-7; 11 bases map to TRBD2. J gave up 6 bases and V 3 bases, and 4 bases lay outside the gene matches. The CDR3 covers 14 residues. Germline CDR1 and CDR2: KGHSH and LQKENI.